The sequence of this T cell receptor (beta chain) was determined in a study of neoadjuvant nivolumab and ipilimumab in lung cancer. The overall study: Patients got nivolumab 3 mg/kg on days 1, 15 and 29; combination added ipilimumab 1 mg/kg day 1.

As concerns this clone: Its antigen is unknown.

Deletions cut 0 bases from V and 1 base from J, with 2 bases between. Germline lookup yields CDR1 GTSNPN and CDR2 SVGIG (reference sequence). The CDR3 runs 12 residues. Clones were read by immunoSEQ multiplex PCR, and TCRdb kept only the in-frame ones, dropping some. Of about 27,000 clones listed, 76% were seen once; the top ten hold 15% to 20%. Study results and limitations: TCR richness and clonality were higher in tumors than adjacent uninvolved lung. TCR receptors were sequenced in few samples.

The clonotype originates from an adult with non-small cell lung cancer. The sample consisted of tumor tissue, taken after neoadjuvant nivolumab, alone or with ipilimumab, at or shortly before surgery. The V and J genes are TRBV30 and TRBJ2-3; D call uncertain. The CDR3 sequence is CAWSVGTDTQYF. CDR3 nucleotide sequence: TGTGCCTGGAGTGTCGGCACAGATACGCAGTATTTT.